Presented here are 20 T cell receptor beta chains from one specimen sequenced in a study of T cell repertoires in cytomegalovirus infection. In TCRdb, the reads were re-called with MiXCR into one record per CDR3 protein. The sample shows tens of thousands of distinct CDR3 sequences, more than 25% of them seen only once. For these TCRs, the target antigens are not known. Material: PBMCs, sequenced either directly or after in vitro stimulation (not recorded which). These receptors were taken from a human donor in good health (CMV status not recorded). Some clones in this sample may be carry-over from other donors' samples.

In DNA form, the CDR3 reads TGTGCCAGCACCCTTCGGACAGGAAATTCACCCCTCCACTTT. Residues: CASTLRTGNSPLHF. This rearrangement joins TRBV28 to TRBJ1-6, with 7 bases fitting TRBD1. The CDR3 is 14 amino acids. Germline-derived CDR1 and CDR2 are MDHEN and SYDVKM. J gave up 7 bases and V 7 bases, and 7 bases lay outside the gene matches.

This chain uses TRBV7-2 with TRBJ2-7; TRBD2 matches 8 bases. The trim removed 1 base at V and 5 bases at J, leaving 7 bases unmatched. Germline CDR1 reads SGHTA; CDR2 reads FQGNSA. The CDR3 is 15 amino acids. CDR3 DNA sequence: TGTGCCAGCAGCTTAGTTTCGGGGGGGGGGAACGAGCAGTACTTC. Its translation is CASSLVSGGGNEQYF.

The genes are TRBV6-6 and TRBJ1-1; D unclear. Germline CDR1 and CDR2: MNHNY and SVGAGI (reference sequence). This CDR3 is 15 amino acids long. V lost 2 bases, J lost 1 base, and 11 bases lay in between. The CDR3 DNA reads TGTGCCAGCAGTTACGATGGGAGGAGGAACACTGAAGCTTTCTTT. Protein sequence: CASSYDGRRNTEAFF.

The gene calls are TRBV15 and TRBJ1-1, with TRBD1 matching over 9 bases. The germline V gene encodes CDR1 LNHNV and CDR2 YYDKDF (reference sequence). The CDR3 has 18 residues. Germline trimming cut 2 bases from V and 10 bases from J; bases unmatched to any gene: 20. CDR3 sequence reads: CATSRLSPGAGTGTLAFF. The CDR3 region has the DNA TGTGCCACCAGCAGACTTAGTCCTGGAGCTGGGACAGGGACTTTAGCTTTCTTT.

CDR3 amino acids: CASNSRRRMDEQFF. CDR3 nucleotide sequence: TGTGCCAGCAATTCGAGACGGCGGATGGATGAGCAGTTCTTC. The chain uses TRBV6-2 or TRBV6-3 and TRBJ2-1; D is ambiguous. V gave up 7 bases and J gave up 8 bases, with 18 bases separating them. Looked up from germline, CDR1 is MNHEY and CDR2 is SVGEGT. The CDR3 contains 14 residues.

The chain recombines TRBV7-6 with TRBJ2-7; D remains unclear. This CDR3 has 14 amino acids. From germline, CDR1 is SGHVS and CDR2 FNYEAQ. V shed 4 bases and J shed 7 bases, with 17 bases lying between them. The CDR3, as DNA: TGTGCCAGCAGCTCCCCCAGTAGGGTGCGAGAGCAGTACTTC. Translated: CASSSPSRVREQYF.

The rearrangement links TRBV18 to TRBJ2-1; the match to TRBD2 covers 8 bases. The CDR3 is made up of 19 amino acids. The germline gives CDR1 KGHSH, CDR2 LQKENI. J lost 0 bases, V lost 1 base, and 11 bases had no gene match. The CDR3 protein is CASSPRAGVFMFSYNEQFF. CDR3 nucleotide sequence: TGTGCCAGCTCACCACGAGCGGGGGTTTTTATGTTCTCCTACAATGAGCAGTTCTTC. Combining the CDR3 with reference TRBV18 and TRBJ2-1 gives the whole variable domain NAGVMQNPRHLVRRRGQEARLRCSPMKGHSHVYWYRQLPEEGLKFMVYLQKENIIDESGMPKERFSAEFPKEGPSILRIQQVVRGDSAAYFCASSPRAGVFMFSYNEQFFGPGTRLTVL.

The J gene is TRBJ2-3, the V gene TRBV12-3 or TRBV12-4; D gene ambiguous. Trimming left V 3 bases short and J 6 bases short, with 13 bases between. This CDR3 has 14 residues. CDR3 nucleotide sequence: TGTGCCAGCAGTTTTTCTGAGGTGTCGGATACGCAGTATTTT. Its protein is CASSFSEVSDTQYF.

This clonotype appeared many times. The chain couples TRBV7-2 to TRBJ2-1, with D hard to call. Per the germline V gene, CDR1 is SGHTA and CDR2 is FQGNSA. The V gene lost 6 bases and the J gene lost 0 bases, with 12 bases spanning the gap. The CDR3 is 15 amino acids. DNA for the CDR3: TGTGCCAGCAGTTCGGGTGTTGGCTCCTACAATGAGCAGTTCTTC. Protein product: CASSSGVGSYNEQFF.

The chain is built from TRBV20-1 and TRBJ2-7; possibly TRBD2 for D (5 bases). V gave up 5 bases and J gave up 4 bases, with 18 bases separating them. CDR1 and CDR2 from the germline V gene are DFQATT and SNEGSKA (reference sequence). This CDR3 comprises 14 residues. For the CDR3, the DNA is TGCAGTGCTCCAACGGGGTCCCAACCATACGAGCAGTACTTC. Amino acids: CSAPTGSQPYEQYF.

This rearrangement joins TRBV20-1 to TRBJ1-1; maybe TRBD1 (6 bases). The ends were cut back, 3 bases at V and 3 bases at J, with 14 bases in the middle. The CDR3 is 14 residues long. Germline CDR1 reads DFQATT; CDR2 reads SNEGSKA (reference sequence). DNA for the CDR3: TGCAGTGCTAGGATTCGCAGGGGCGACACTGAAGCTTTCTTT. Its protein is CSARIRRGDTEAFF.

This rearrangement joins TRBV20-1 to TRBJ2-3; TRBD2 matches 10 bases. There are 16 residues in the CDR3. The ends lost 0 bases at V and 0 bases at J; junction bases unmatched: 3. Germline V gives CDR1 DFQATT, CDR2 SNEGSKA (reference sequence). In DNA form, the CDR3 reads TGCAGTGCTAGAGACCCGACTAGCGGGAGCACAGATACGCAGTATTTT. Its translation is CSARDPTSGSTDTQYF.

This chain connects TRBV7-9 to TRBJ1-5; D unresolved. Trimming left V 3 bases short and J 7 bases short, with 7 bases between. Germline loops: CDR1 SEHNR, CDR2 FQNEAQ (reference sequence). The CDR3 spans 12 residues. The CDR3 DNA reads TGTGCCAGCAGCTTCGACGGACAGCCCCAGCATTTT. This gives the protein CASSFDGQPQHF.

This chain links TRBV27 with TRBJ2-2; the match to TRBD2 covers 7 bases. The CDR3 is 16 amino acids. Germline-derived CDR1 and CDR2 are MNHEY and SMNVEV (reference sequence). Trimming cost V 2 bases and J 2 bases; bases outside gene matches: 5. CDR3 coding DNA: TGTGCCAGCAGTTTAGGCCTAGCGGTTAACACCGGGGAGCTGTTTTTT. This codes for CASSLGLAVNTGELFF.

This clonotype has a count of ten or more. The CDR3 sequence: CASSPIVGSGNTIYF. The CDR3 DNA sequence: TGTGCCAGCAGTCCCATAGTGGGGTCTGGAAACACCATATATTTT. The rearrangement links TRBV7-2 to TRBJ1-3, with D unresolved. V dropped 6 bases and J dropped 1 base, with 13 bases sitting between them. The CDR3 is made up of 15 amino acids. Germline loops: CDR1 SGHTA, CDR2 FQGNSA.

Only one count was recorded for this clonotype. The chain links TRBV19 to TRBJ2-1; D remains unclear. Per germline, CDR1 LNHDA and CDR2 SQIVND (reference sequence). V lost 4 bases and J 9 bases, leaving 16 bases between the germline ends. This CDR3 has 14 amino acids. This CDR3 is CASSTPPQPGEQFF. CDR3 in DNA: TGTGCCAGTAGTACCCCCCCCCAGCCTGGTGAGCAGTTCTTC.

The chain recombines TRBV7-2 with TRBJ2-5; maybe TRBD2 (6 bases). The CDR3 has 15 amino acids. Germline-derived CDR1 and CDR2 are SGHTA and FQGNSA. The germline V and J ends were trimmed by 2 bases and 4 bases, with 14 bases remaining between them. CDR3 sequence reads: CASSLISGLPETQYF. Here the CDR3 DNA reads TGTGCCAGCAGCTTAATTAGCGGCCTGCCAGAGACCCAGTACTTC.

J is TRBJ1-4 and V is TRBV20-1; 10 nucleotides agree with TRBD1. The CDR3 extends over 13 amino acids. Germline V lookup: CDR1 DFQATT, CDR2 SNEGSKA (reference sequence). In DNA, the CDR3 is TGCAGCGCCGGGACAGGGGTTAATGAAAAACTGTTTTTT. Encoded protein: CSAGTGVNEKLFF.

V is TRBV4-1 and J is TRBJ2-7; D not resolved. Trimming took off 4 bases at V and 6 bases at J, with 13 bases between the two ends. Germline V gene lookup returns CDR1 MGHRA and CDR2 YSYEKL. CDR3 length equals 13 residues. Here the CDR3 reads CASSPRLEAEQYF. DNA for the CDR3: TGCGCCAGCAGCCCGAGACTTGAGGCCGAGCAGTACTTC.

Ten or more counts support this clonotype. V gene TRBV7-8 combines with J gene TRBJ2-2, with TRBD2 identical over 9 bases. V dropped 5 bases and J dropped 4; count of bases not matched to a gene: 5. CDR3 length: 15 residues. In germline, CDR1 is SGHVS, CDR2 FQNEAQ. CDR3 loop: CASSPRGGITGELFF. CDR3 coding DNA: TGTGCCAGCAGCCCGCGGGGGGGGATCACCGGGGAGCTGTTTTTT.